The 25 T cell receptor beta chains presented below share a single source sample, sequenced in a study of T cell responses to AZD1222 COVID-19 vaccine. Only in-frame clones appear in the TCRdb table, and some are missing; sequencing was by immunoSEQ multiplex PCR. This sample has 100,000 to 150,000 clones; about 89% occur once, and the top ten carry about 5.3%. The starting material was peripheral blood, obtained on day 0 of AZD1222 vaccination. Receptors were obtained from an adult in good health.

V is TRBV27 and J is TRBJ1-2; 8 nucleotides match TRBD1. The CDR3 has 20 amino acids. V lost 6 bases to trimming and J lost 4 bases; unmatched junction nucleotides: 25. CDR1 and CDR2 from the germline V gene are MNHEY and SMNVEV (reference sequence). As DNA, the CDR3 is TGTGCCAGCAGCCTAGGGATCGGTACAGGGACAGGCTTACCTGGCTATGGCTACACCTTC. It is translated as CASSLGIGTGTGLPGYGYTF.

This rearrangement joins TRBV19 to TRBJ1-5; unclear D gene. CDR1 and CDR2 (germline): LNHDA, SQIVND (reference sequence). The V end lost 1 base, the J end lost 7 bases, and 8 bases lay between the germline ends. The CDR3 loop spans 13 amino acids. As DNA, the CDR3 is TGTGCCAGTAGTATAGGTAGAGACCAGCCCCAGCATTTT. It is translated as CASSIGRDQPQHF.

The gene calls are TRBV11-2 and TRBJ1-3; a possible D gene is TRBD1 (5 bases). Germline CDR1 is SGHAT and CDR2 is FQNNGV. This CDR3 comprises 15 residues. V was shortened by 1 base and J by 0 bases, with 7 bases between the two germline ends. CDR3 bases: TGTGCCAGCAGCTTAGTAGGGACCTCTGGAAACACCATATATTTT. As protein: CASSLVGTSGNTIYF.

This clone was seen a handful of times. In nucleotides, the CDR3 is TGTGCCAGCAGTCATCTGACTAGCGGGAGTGACGAGCAGTACTTC. Protein product: CASSHLTSGSDEQYF. The chain has TRBV28 and TRBJ2-7, with 12 bases matching TRBD2. Germline CDR1 reads MDHEN; CDR2 reads SYDVKM. The V gene end was trimmed by 5 bases and the J gene end by 5 bases; junction bases not matched to a gene: 7. The CDR3 runs to 15 residues.

The gene calls are TRBV4-1 and TRBJ1-2; no firm D call. Per germline, CDR1 MGHRA and CDR2 YSYEKL. This CDR3 has 14 amino acids. Trimming shortened V by 0 bases and J by 4 bases, and 9 bases separated the two germline ends. CDR3 in amino acids: CASSQEPGIYGYTF. Here the CDR3 DNA reads TGCGCCAGCAGCCAAGAACCGGGAATCTATGGCTACACCTTC.

This rearrangement joins TRBV13 to TRBJ2-2; D not resolved. In germline, CDR1 is PRHDT, CDR2 FYEKMQ (reference sequence). V lost 5 bases to trimming and J lost 5 bases, with 6 bases between them. This CDR3 is built from 12 residues. The CDR3 DNA reads TGTGCCAGCAGCCAAAGAACCGGGGAGCTGTTTTTT. Protein product: CASSQRTGELFF.

The genes are TRBV11-2 and TRBJ2-3; D possibly uses TRBD1 or TRBD2 (5 bases each). Per the germline V gene, CDR1 is SGHAT and CDR2 is FQNNGV. The CDR3 has 15 residues. The V end was cut by 5 bases, the J end by 3 bases, with 15 bases between. For the CDR3, the DNA is TGTGCCAGCAGCCCCCCGGGGCTGCCAACAGATACGCAGTATTTT. Protein sequence: CASSPPGLPTDTQYF.

This chain links TRBV30 with TRBJ2-3; 10 bases line up with TRBD2. Germline V lookup: CDR1 GTSNPN, CDR2 SVGIG (reference sequence). V gave up 3 bases and J gave up 0 bases; unmatched junction bases: 9. The length of the CDR3 is 17 residues. The CDR3 coding sequence is TGTGCCTGGAGCCAAGTCCGGACTAGCGGTAGCACAGATACGCAGTATTTT. It translates to CAWSQVRTSGSTDTQYF.

The rearrangement uses TRBV3-1 (or the pseudogene TRBV3-2) and TRBJ2-1, with unresolved D. The CDR3 spans 15 residues. Germline CDR1 reads LGHDT; CDR2 reads YNNKEL (reference sequence). V was shortened by 4 bases and J by 0 bases, with 10 bases between the two germline ends. This chain's CDR3 is CASSLTSSSYNEQFF. The CDR3 DNA sequence: TGTGCCAGCAGCCTTACCTCGAGCTCCTACAATGAGCAGTTCTTC.

The chain recombines TRBV7-3 with TRBJ2-7, with a tentative D call TRBD1 (6 bases). CDR1 SGHTA and CDR2 FQGTGA come from the germline V gene. The CDR3 is made up of 17 amino acids. Trimming removed 3 bases from V and 3 bases from J, with 21 bases in between. CDR3 DNA: TGTGCCAGCAGCTTCCCCGGACAGCCCTACCACCACTACGAGCAGTACTTC. This encodes CASSFPGQPYHHYEQYF. Combining the CDR3 with reference TRBV7-3 and TRBJ2-7 gives the whole variable domain GAGVSQTPSNKVTEKGKYVELRCDPISGHTALYWYRQSLGQGPEFLIYFQGTGAADDSGLPNDRFFAVRPEGSVSTLKIQRTERGDSAVYLCASSFPGQPYHHYEQYFGPGTRLTVT.

The V call is TRBV10-2, the J call TRBJ2-4; D is uncertain. V shed 5 bases and J shed 5 bases, with 13 bases lying between them. The CDR3 extends over 14 amino acids. CDR1 is WSHSY and CDR2 is SAAADI in the germline V gene. CDR3 DNA: TGCGCCAGCAGTTCACCGGGCTATCAAAACATTCAGTACTTC. It specifies CASSSPGYQNIQYF.

The chain joins TRBV29-1 to TRBJ2-3; D unresolved. Germline V CDR1 and CDR2: SQVTM, ANQGSEA. The CDR3 is made up of 14 amino acids. The V end lost 0 bases, the J end lost 6 bases, and 13 bases lay between the germline ends. The CDR3 region is CSVEDRPVSDTQYF. The CDR3 DNA follows: TGCAGCGTTGAAGATCGGCCGGTATCGGATACGCAGTATTTT.

The V gene is TRBV7-8, the J gene TRBJ1-3, with D unclear. Germline CDR1 SGHVS, CDR2 FQNEAQ. The CDR3 runs to 14 residues. V was trimmed by 7 bases and J by 2 bases, leaving 12 bases between them. CDR3 residues: CASTLSGPGNTIYF. CDR3 coding DNA: TGTGCCAGCACCCTTTCAGGCCCTGGAAACACCATATATTTT.

This clone is a singleton in its sample. The chain joins TRBV5-1 to TRBJ2-5, with a weak D call TRBD2 (6 bases). Deletions cut 0 bases from V and 0 bases from J, with 12 bases between. Germline CDR1 SGHRS, CDR2 YFSETQ. This CDR3 has 16 residues. In DNA, the CDR3 is TGCGCCAGCAGCTTGGGGGACTTTATGTACCAAGAGACCCAGTACTTC. It yields the protein CASSLGDFMYQETQYF.

This chain connects TRBV19 to TRBJ2-7; 8 bases map to TRBD1. Germline V gene data show CDR1 as LNHDA and CDR2 as SQIVND (reference sequence). V trimming: 6 bases; J trimming: 5 bases; junction bases outside the gene matches: 9. The CDR3 totals 14 residues. The CDR3 loop reads CASRNRDRNHEQYF. As DNA, the CDR3 is TGTGCCAGTAGGAACCGGGACAGGAACCACGAGCAGTACTTC.

This clone was picked up one time. This rearrangement joins TRBV7-2 to TRBJ2-1; 14 bases are shared with TRBD2. Germline trimming cut 2 bases from V and 5 bases from J; bases unmatched to any gene: 5. The germline gives CDR1 SGHTA, CDR2 FQGNSA. The CDR3 sequence is 17 residues long. CDR3 protein: CASSLYSGLAGDNEQFF. CDR3 coding DNA: TGTGCCAGCAGCTTATATTCGGGACTAGCGGGAGACAATGAGCAGTTCTTC.

The chain links TRBV29-1 to TRBJ1-2; no reliable D call. CDR3 length equals 11 residues. Per the germline V gene, CDR1 is SQVTM and CDR2 is ANQGSEA. V was pared by 3 bases and J by 9 bases, with 11 bases between. The CDR3 DNA is TGCAGCGTTGACCGCGCTATGAGCTACACCTTC. Residues: CSVDRAMSYTF.

This clone was seen only once. The V and J genes are TRBV7-9 and TRBJ1-1; D is unresolved. The CDR3 loop spans 10 amino acids. Per the germline V gene, CDR1 is SEHNR and CDR2 is FQNEAQ (reference sequence). Trimming cost V 5 bases and J 4 bases, with 2 bases left between them. CDR3 DNA: TGTGCCAGCAGCGGCACTGAAGCTTTCTTT. This gives the protein CASSGTEAFF.

The rearrangement uses TRBV7-2 and TRBJ1-5; 8 nucleotides align to TRBD1. J was trimmed by 5 bases and V by 5 bases; bases with no gene match: 17. Germline V gene lookup returns CDR1 SGHTA and CDR2 FQGNSA. CDR3 length equals 18 residues. CDR3 coding DNA: TGTGCCAGCAGCCCTACTCCCAGATGGCAGGGGGCCGATCAGCCCCAGCATTTT. Protein product: CASSPTPRWQGADQPQHF.

This clone showed up just once. The chain couples TRBV4-2 to TRBJ1-2, with TRBD1 as a possible D gene (6 bases). V shed 4 bases and J shed 2 bases, with 11 bases lying between them. Germline V gene lookup returns CDR1 LGHNA and CDR2 YNFKEQ. This CDR3 region has 14 residues. Here the CDR3 reads CASSPGHDNYGYTF. The DNA of the CDR3 is TGTGCCAGCAGCCCGGGACACGACAACTATGGCTACACCTTC.

For this clone: Other DNA sequences in the same sample also yield this CDR3. The chain links TRBV5-1 to TRBJ1-4, with TRBD1 identical over 12 bases. The V gene's germline CDR1 is SGHRS and CDR2 YFSETQ. This CDR3 comprises 15 residues. After removal of 0 bases from V and 8 bases from J, the junction contained 2 bases not matched to a gene. The CDR3 loop reads CASSLAGTGGEKLFF. CDR3 coding DNA: TGCGCCAGCAGCTTGGCCGGGACAGGGGGCGAAAAACTGTTTTTT.

This sequence joins TRBV3-1 (or the pseudogene TRBV3-2) and TRBJ1-2; D gene uncertain. The CDR3 runs to 14 residues. Germline CDR1 and CDR2: LGHDT and YNNKEL (reference sequence). Trimming took off 0 bases at V and 3 bases at J, with 8 bases between the two ends. The CDR3, as DNA: TGTGCCAGCAGCCAAGAGCAGCGATACTATGGCTACACCTTC. It yields the protein CASSQEQRYYGYTF.

The chain uses TRBV7-3 and TRBJ1-1; D may be TRBD1 (5 bases). The V end lost 8 bases, the J end lost 1 base, and 11 bases lay between the germline ends. Germline V gene sequence: CDR1 SGHTA, CDR2 FQGTGA. The CDR3 sequence is 13 residues long. CDR3 in DNA: TGTGCCAGCGGGGTGGGACCGAACACTGAAGCTTTCTTT. It encodes CASGVGPNTEAFF.

The gene calls are TRBV7-9 and TRBJ2-3, with D uncertain. The V end was cut by 8 bases, the J end by 4 bases, with 7 bases between. Germline V lookup: CDR1 SEHNR, CDR2 FQNEAQ (reference sequence). The CDR3 has 11 residues. CDR3 amino acids: CASRLADTQYF. CDR3 coding DNA: TGTGCCAGCCGTTTGGCAGATACGCAGTATTTT. Together with reference TRBV7-9 and TRBJ2-3, the CDR3 gives the full variable domain: DTGVSQNPRHKITKRGQNVTFRCDPISEHNRLYWYRQTLGQGPEFLTYFQNEAQLEKSRLLSDRFSAERPKGSFSTLEIQRTEQGDSAMYLCASRLADTQYFGPGTRLTVL.

CDR3 in DNA: TGTGCCAGCTCACAGACAGGGACTCCTGGGTTGGGAGCTTTCTTT. Protein product: CASSQTGTPGLGAFF. The rearrangement joins TRBV18 to TRBJ1-1; 7 positions agree with TRBD1. Germline V lookup: CDR1 KGHSH, CDR2 LQKENI. This CDR3 has 15 residues. Unmatched junction bases numbered 15, after V lost 4 bases and J lost 10 bases.